The rows below give T cell receptor beta chains drawn from one sample of a study of blood T cell repertoires in COVID-19. The assay was immunoSEQ multiplex PCR, and TCRdb's table has in-frame clones only and misses some. The sample lists roughly 380,000 clones, around 87% occurring once. Specimen: PBMCs or T cells enriched from blood (not recorded which). Source of these receptors: a man aged 25-40 years who had recovered from COVID-19. The CDR3 runs from the conserved cysteine through the conserved F or W. Each record gives: V gene, D gene, J gene, CDR3 DNA, CDR3 protein. The D gene is left open where the match is weak.

>TRBV6-5|TRBD1|TRBJ1-1
TGTGCCAGCAGTCGACAGGGGCTGTGGACTGAAGCTTTCTTT
CASSRQGLWTEAFF
>TRBV4-3|.|TRBJ1-1
TGCGCCAGCAGCCAAGTGGTAGTTAACACTGAAGCTTTCTTT
CASSQVVVNTEAFF
>TRBV10-3|.|TRBJ1-3
TGTGCCATCAGTGACCTCGGGAGCTCTGGAAACACCATATATTTT
CAISDLGSSGNTIYF
>TRBV7-9|.|TRBJ1-2
TGTGCCAGCAGCTCGGAGGGCGGGGCTCTCCGAGGCTACACCTTC
CASSSEGGALRGYTF
>TRBV9|.|TRBJ1-2
TGTGCCAGCAGCATCCGGGACACCCGTGCGGGCTACACCTTC
CASSIRDTRAGYTF
>TRBV19|.|TRBJ2-3
TGTGCCAGTAGTATAACCCTCCTCGTGGGGGCAACAGATACGCAGTATTTT
CASSITLLVGATDTQYF
>TRBV2|.|TRBJ1-6
TGTGCCAGCAGTGATTATCGAGGAGGGGAGGCATCACCCCTCCACTTT
CASSDYRGGEASPLHF
>TRBV2|TRBD1|TRBJ2-1
TGTGCCAGCAGTGAGGACAGGGTAGGTGAGCAGTTCTTC
CASSEDRVGEQFF
>TRBV3-1/TRBV3-2|TRBD2|TRBJ2-5
TGTGCCAGCAGCCAAGAGAGACGGGGGGGCACAGAGACCCAGTACTTC
CASSQERRGGTETQYF
>TRBV3-1/TRBV3-2|.|TRBJ1-4
TGTGCCAGCAGCCAAGGGGCCGGGATCGCGGAAAAACTGTTTTTT
CASSQGAGIAEKLFF
>TRBV12-3/TRBV12-4|TRBD1|TRBJ1-2
TGTGCCAGCAGTTTCGACAGGGGCTATGGCTACACCTTC
CASSFDRGYGYTF
>TRBV9|.|TRBJ1-3
TGTGCCAGCAGCGTGGCAGGGACTGGAAACACCATATATTTT
CASSVAGTGNTIYF
>TRBV15|.|TRBJ1-1
TGTGCCACCAGCAGAGATCGGGGGGCGCGGAAAGCTTTCTTT
CATSRDRGARKAFF
>TRBV2|.|TRBJ1-4
TGTGCCAGCAGTGAGGCGGGGCCCGGTGAAAAACTGTTTTTT
CASSEAGPGEKLFF
>TRBV6-5|TRBD1|TRBJ1-2
TGTGCCAGCAGTCCTACGGGGGACAGCTATGGCTACACCTTC
CASSPTGDSYGYTF